The T cell receptor beta chain under discussion was sequenced for a study of blood T cell repertoires in COVID-19 (dated by TCRdb to the early 2020s). Regarding the study in general: Collaborator samples came from the United States, Italy and Spain and covered acute and convalescent phases of COVID-19. The repertoires were released in a freely available public database intended as a resource for research on the immune response to SARS-CoV-2. Where available, HLA class I and class II types were obtained from metadata supplied by the sample provider rather than from assay-based typing. The dataset comprised deeply sampled blood TCRbeta repertoires from subjects exposed to, actively infected with, or recovered from COVID-19. The samples were drawn from two sources: the first 160 participants of the ongoing ImmuneRACE study, and 1,000 to 1,500 subjects contributed by 6 global collaborators. A de-identified subject ID, COVID-19 status, age in years and sex were almost always included in the sample metadata. The prospective study material was composed of cDNA or gDNA derived from T cells, B-cell-depleted T cells, or PBMCs. Overall results and qualifications from the work: How much clinical and demographic metadata was included differed by source and by participant, and the metadata was provided uncurated.

A note on this clone: Its antigen is still unknown. Nothing much larger sits one base from this clone, and base qualities are not available. The same CDR3 arises from other DNA sequences in this sample as well.

TCRbeta CDR3 regions were amplified from genomic DNA using the immunoSEQ Assay, a bias-controlled multiplex PCR. In the authors' own workflow: Nucleated cell counts per sample were estimated from amplification of reference gene primers within the assay. To quantify the absolute abundance of each unique TCRbeta CDR3 rearrangement, sequence reads were collapsed and filtered. For each sample, productive Simpson clonality was calculated as the square root of Simpson's diversity index across productive rearrangements. TCRdb's version of the immuneACCESS table is confined to in-frame rearrangements and falls short of the full clone set. An unresolved V gene accounts for under half of the shortfall where checked; the remainder is of unknown origin. V and J calls and clone size are copied from that table; D and trimming were computed from the DNA. The sample profile shows around 280,000 clones; about 90% of them were found once. The ten largest account for 1.7% of the sample.

Participants in the prospective study were enrolled through a virtual design, were aged roughly 18 to 95 years, and lived in 24 United States geographic areas. To assign participants to cohorts, the prospective study relied on clinical history that participants themselves reported in a screening survey and a study questionnaire. In the prospective study, mobile phlebotomists collected whole blood, serum and a nasopharyngeal or oropharyngeal swab from each participant. Participants in the prospective study had the option to provide additional blood draws and questionnaires over an approximately 2-month period. Prospective study blood samples were shipped either frozen or at room temperature before DNA extraction. V is pared back by 4 bases and J by 3 bases, with 6 bases lying between the germline termini. Taken from the germline V gene, the CDR1 and CDR2 loops are MRHNA and SNTAGT. Measured from the cysteine to the phenylalanine, the CDR3 is 13 residues long. The only DNA kept is the CDR3, 39 bases in frame from the first base.

This receptor chain uses TRBV6-4 and TRBJ2-2; a tentative D match to TRBD2 spans 6 bases. This clonotype originated in a woman aged 18-30 years with acute COVID-19. The sample comprised PBMCs or T cells enriched from blood (not recorded which). The CDR3 sequence is CASSAGDTGELFF. The sequenced DNA: TGTGCCAGCAGTGCGGGAGACACCGGGGAGCTGTTTTTT.